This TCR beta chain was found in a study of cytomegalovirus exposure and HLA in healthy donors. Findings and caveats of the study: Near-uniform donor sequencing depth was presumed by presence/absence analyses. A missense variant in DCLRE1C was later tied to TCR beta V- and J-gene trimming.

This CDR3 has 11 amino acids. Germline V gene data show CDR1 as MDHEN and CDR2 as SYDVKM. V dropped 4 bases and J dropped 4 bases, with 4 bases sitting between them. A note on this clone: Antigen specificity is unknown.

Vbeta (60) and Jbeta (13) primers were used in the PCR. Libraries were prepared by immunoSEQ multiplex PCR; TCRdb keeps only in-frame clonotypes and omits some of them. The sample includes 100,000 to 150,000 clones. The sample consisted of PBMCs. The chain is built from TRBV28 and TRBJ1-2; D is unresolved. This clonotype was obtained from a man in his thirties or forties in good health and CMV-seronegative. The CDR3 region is CASSYFYGYTF. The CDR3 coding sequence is TGTGCCAGCAGTTACTTCTATGGCTACACCTTC.